This passage covers 32 T cell receptor beta chains from one sample sequenced in a study of technical replicates of blood from several donors. Measured with immunoSEQ multiplex PCR; TCRdb has only the in-frame clones, and not every one. The table has more than 65,000 clones, around 90% seen once; the top ten hold around 0.42%. Sequencing used T cells isolated from PBMCs. The receptors were gathered from a human donor in good health.

The chain links TRBV6-6 to TRBJ1-1; D might be TRBD1 (6 bases). This CDR3 has 15 amino acids. Deletions cut 0 bases from V and 0 bases from J, with 8 bases between. From germline, CDR1 is MNHNY and CDR2 SVGAGI (reference sequence). The CDR3 DNA follows: TGTGCCAGCAGTTACTCGGCAGGGGTGAACACTGAAGCTTTCTTT. It specifies CASSYSAGVNTEAFF.

This sequence joins TRBV6-5 and TRBJ1-5; 8 bases are shared with TRBD1. CDR3 length equals 15 residues. V shed 6 bases, J shed 2 bases, and the junction held 6 bases outside the gene matches. Germline-derived CDR1 and CDR2 are MNHEY and SVGAGI. The CDR3 spells CASSHQGARNQPQHF. The CDR3 DNA is TGTGCCAGCAGCCACCAGGGGGCTCGCAATCAGCCCCAGCATTTT.

The chain is built from TRBV29-1 and TRBJ2-7, with 11 bases lining up with TRBD1. V trimming: 3 bases; J trimming: 4 bases; junction bases outside the gene matches: 2. Per the germline V gene, CDR1 is SQVTM and CDR2 is ANQGSEA. The CDR3 sequence is 13 residues long. DNA of the CDR3: TGCAGCGTTGAGGGACAGGGGGTATACGAGCAGTACTTC. Protein sequence: CSVEGQGVYEQYF.

J is TRBJ2-1 and V is TRBV2; 8 positions match TRBD1. Per the germline V gene, CDR1 is SNHLY and CDR2 is FYNNEI. CDR3 length: 14 residues. Trimming took 6 bases from V and 6 from J; bases not matched to a gene: 7. CDR3 in DNA: TGTGCCAGCAGAGGACAGGGATGGGGCAATGAGCAGTTCTTC. It encodes CASRGQGWGNEQFF. Together with reference TRBV2 and TRBJ2-1, the CDR3 gives the full variable domain: EPEVTQTPSHQVTQMGQEVILRCVPISNHLYFYWYRQILGQKVEFLVSFYNNEISEKSEIFDDQFSVERPDGSNFTLKIRSTKLEDSAMYFCASRGQGWGNEQFFGPGTRLTVL.

The chain combines TRBV29-1 with TRBJ2-1, with D maybe TRBD2 (5 bases). Trimming left V 4 bases short and J 15 bases short, with 16 bases between. The CDR3 has 11 amino acids. Per germline, CDR1 SQVTM and CDR2 ANQGSEA. CDR3 nucleotides: TGCAGCGTTGGACTGGTCGGGGTTTCGTTCTTC. Translation gives CSVGLVGVSFF.

The rearrangement uses TRBV9 and TRBJ1-1, with TRBD1 identical over 11 bases. This CDR3 contains 17 residues. V lost 5 bases to trimming and J lost 4 bases; unmatched junction nucleotides: 13. Germline V gene lookup returns CDR1 SGDLS and CDR2 YYNGEE. This chain's CDR3 is CASSARGDRGISTEAFF. CDR3 in DNA: TGTGCCAGCAGTGCTCGCGGGGACAGGGGGATAAGCACTGAAGCTTTCTTT.

The J gene is TRBJ1-2, the V gene TRBV29-1; TRBD1 aligns across 8 bases. Germline values: CDR1 SQVTM, CDR2 ANQGSEA. J gave up 4 bases and V 5 bases, and 6 bases lay outside the gene matches. This CDR3 has 13 amino acids. CDR3 bases: TGCAGCGTTTTGGGACAGGCTACCTATGGCTACACCTTC. This encodes CSVLGQATYGYTF.

This chain links TRBV6-5 with TRBJ1-1; D call uncertain. There are 15 residues in the CDR3. V shed 2 bases and J shed 4 bases, with 14 bases lying between them. Germline V gives CDR1 MNHEY, CDR2 SVGAGI. The CDR3 loop is CASSYIGVRTTEAFF. Here the CDR3 DNA reads TGTGCCAGCAGTTACATCGGGGTTCGTACCACTGAAGCTTTCTTT.

The V gene is TRBV6-5, the J gene TRBJ1-2; TRBD1 might be the D (6 bases). The CDR3 runs to 15 residues. Trimming cost V 2 bases and J 8 bases, with 18 bases left between them. Germline V gene data show CDR1 as MNHEY and CDR2 as SVGAGI. This CDR3 reads CASSYIDRPSVGYTF. CDR3 sequence (DNA): TGTGCCAGCAGTTACATAGACAGGCCCTCAGTCGGCTACACCTTC.

The CDR3 DNA reads TGTGCCAGCAGCTTGTCAGGGGGGAACACTGAAGCTTTCTTT. Its protein is CASSLSGGNTEAFF. This chain connects TRBV7-3 to TRBJ1-1; 7 nucleotides line up with TRBD1. Germline-derived CDR1 and CDR2 are SGHTA and FQGTGA. The CDR3 has 14 amino acids. With V trimmed by 3 bases and J by 1 base, 2 bases remained unmatched.

The gene calls are TRBV28 and TRBJ2-6, with TRBD1 matching over 7 bases. In germline, CDR1 is MDHEN, CDR2 SYDVKM. The V segment lost 7 bases and the J segment 0 bases; nucleotides outside the gene matches: 3. CDR3 length: 15 amino acids. The DNA of the CDR3 is TGTGCCAGCAAGGGACAGAGCTCTGGGGCCAACGTCCTGACTTTC. This encodes CASKGQSSGANVLTF.

The CDR3 reads CASSIGLAGVGYNEQFF. For the CDR3, the DNA is TGTGCCAGTAGTATCGGACTAGCGGGAGTGGGCTACAATGAGCAGTTCTTC. The chain combines TRBV19 with TRBJ2-1, with TRBD2 matching 13 bases. CDR3 size: 17 residues. Germline V gives CDR1 LNHDA, CDR2 SQIVND (reference sequence). Trimming cost V 3 bases and J 3 bases; bases outside gene matches: 5.

The chain recombines TRBV19 with TRBJ1-1; TRBD1 aligns across 8 bases. This CDR3 is built from 13 residues. Germline V gene lookup returns CDR1 LNHDA and CDR2 SQIVND (reference sequence). Losses at the gene ends were 5 bases for V and 4 bases for J; bases not matched to a gene: 3. CDR3 coding DNA: TGTGCCAGTAGTTCCGACAGGGGCACTGAAGCTTTCTTT. Its protein is CASSSDRGTEAFF.

The chain employs TRBV15 and TRBJ2-5; D gene unclear. Germline V CDR1 and CDR2: LNHNV, YYDKDF (reference sequence). The CDR3 runs to 12 residues. Trimming removed 1 base from V and 5 bases from J, with 5 bases in between. CDR3: CATSRGRETQYF. CDR3 sequence (DNA): TGTGCCACCAGCAGAGGCCGGGAGACCCAGTACTTC.

The chain joins TRBV10-3 to TRBJ2-1; 7 bases are a match to TRBD2. V lost 0 bases and J lost 4; bases outside the gene matches: 6. Germline loops: CDR1 ENHRY, CDR2 SYGVKD. The CDR3 is made up of 16 amino acids. The CDR3 is CAISESRERPYNEQFF. In DNA form, the CDR3 reads TGTGCCATCAGTGAGTCGCGGGAGAGGCCTTACAATGAGCAGTTCTTC.

V is TRBV4-3 and J is TRBJ1-3, with D hard to call. The CDR3 has 14 amino acids. Per the germline V gene, CDR1 is LGHNA and CDR2 is YSLEER. V was shortened by 1 base and J by 2 bases, with 6 bases between the two germline ends. The CDR3 DNA is TGCGCCAGCAGCCAAGTAACAGCTGGAAACACCATATATTTT. Its protein is CASSQVTAGNTIYF.

The chain joins TRBV25-1 to TRBJ2-7, with 7 bases identical to TRBD1. The CDR3 length is 13 residues. Germline CDR1 is MGHDK and CDR2 is SYGVNS. With 5 bases clipped from V and 6 bases from J, the junction kept 7 bases outside the gene matches. The CDR3 bases are TGTGCCAGCAGTACCCAGACAGGGCTCGAGCAGTACTTC. Its protein product is CASSTQTGLEQYF.

The genes are TRBV29-1 and TRBJ2-2; no firm D call. CDR1 SQVTM and CDR2 ANQGSEA come from the germline V gene. V was clipped by 5 bases and J by 2 bases, with 6 bases between them. The CDR3 extends over 12 amino acids. The CDR3 loop reads CSVWANTGELFF. The CDR3 nucleotides read TGCAGCGTTTGGGCCAACACCGGGGAGCTGTTTTTT.

The V gene is TRBV4-3, the J gene TRBJ1-1; 8 positions match TRBD1. The CDR3 covers 17 residues. V shed 2 bases and J 1 base; nucleotides not matched to a gene: 9. The germline V gene encodes CDR1 LGHNA and CDR2 YSLEER. In DNA form, the CDR3 reads TGCGCCAGCAGCCAAACGTTGCGGGGGACAGGGAACACTGAAGCTTTCTTT. Protein sequence: CASSQTLRGTGNTEAFF.

A single count supports this clone. V is TRBV27 and J is TRBJ1-1; TRBD1 agrees at 9 bases. The CDR3 is 16 residues long. Germline trimming cut 2 bases from V and 4 bases from J; bases unmatched to any gene: 8. Germline V lookup: CDR1 MNHEY, CDR2 SMNVEV (reference sequence). The CDR3 reads CASSLTVTGGGTEAFF. The CDR3 DNA follows: TGTGCCAGCAGTTTAACCGTGACAGGGGGGGGCACTGAAGCTTTCTTT.

The V gene is TRBV28, the J gene TRBJ1-4; D is possibly TRBD1 (5 bases). Germline CDR1 and CDR2: MDHEN and SYDVKM. The CDR3 runs to 14 residues. V lost 5 bases to trimming and J lost 1 base, with 8 bases between them. The chain's CDR3 is CASSLTGTNEKLFF. In DNA, the CDR3 is TGTGCCAGCAGTCTTACAGGAACTAATGAAAAACTGTTTTTT.

This clone occurred a few times. The chain has TRBV19 and TRBJ2-5; 9 nucleotides align to TRBD2. From germline, CDR1 is LNHDA and CDR2 SQIVND (reference sequence). This CDR3 has 15 residues. With V trimmed by 7 bases and J by 2 bases, 8 bases remained unmatched. CDR3 residues: CASKRAGGPQETQYF. CDR3 DNA: TGTGCCAGTAAGAGGGCGGGAGGGCCACAAGAGACCCAGTACTTC.

The V call is TRBV13, the J call TRBJ2-7; D remains ambiguous. The length of the CDR3 is 12 residues. Per the germline V gene, CDR1 is PRHDT and CDR2 is FYEKMQ (reference sequence). With 4 bases removed from V and 2 bases from J, the gap between germline ends came to 6 bases. The CDR3 sequence is CASSSHPYEQYF. CDR3 bases: TGTGCCAGCAGCTCCCATCCCTACGAGCAGTACTTC.

V gene TRBV30 combines with J gene TRBJ1-5, with D unresolved. Germline assignment: CDR1 GTSNPN and CDR2 SVGIG (reference sequence). Trimming took 5 bases from V and 9 from J, leaving 11 bases between them. The CDR3 runs to 11 residues. The CDR3 reads CAWGPGGPQHF. In nucleotides, the CDR3 is TGTGCCTGGGGTCCGGGAGGGCCCCAGCATTTT.

The CDR3 DNA sequence: TGTGCCAGCAGTTTGACTCTGGGACTGGGACAAGAGACCCAGTACTTC. Translated: CASSLTLGLGQETQYF. V gene TRBV27 combines with J gene TRBJ2-5; D perhaps matches TRBD2 (6 bases). V lost 3 bases and J 2 bases, leaving 16 bases between the germline ends. The CDR3 contains 16 residues. Per the germline V gene, CDR1 is MNHEY and CDR2 is SMNVEV (reference sequence).

This chain links TRBV27 with TRBJ2-2; 12 nucleotides match TRBD2. The CDR3 spans 17 residues. The germline CDR1 and CDR2 sequences are MNHEY and SMNVEV (reference sequence). V dropped 5 bases and J dropped 4; count of bases not matched to a gene: 8. DNA of the CDR3: TGTGCCAGCAGTCCCCTAGCGGGAGGGCCGGGCACCGGGGAGCTGTTTTTT. It encodes CASSPLAGGPGTGELFF.

This clone was detected only once. This rearrangement joins TRBV6-5 to TRBJ1-3; TRBD1 is a possible D gene (6 bases). The ends were cut back, 8 bases at V and 2 bases at J, with 13 bases in the middle. The germline V gene has CDR1 MNHEY and CDR2 SVGAGI. The CDR3 is made up of 14 amino acids. CDR3 region: CASATGHPGNTIYF. The CDR3 nucleotides read TGTGCCAGCGCGACAGGACATCCTGGAAACACCATATATTTT.

The gene calls are TRBV5-1 and TRBJ1-1, with a weak D call TRBD1 (6 bases). The germline gives CDR1 SGHRS, CDR2 YFSETQ. The CDR3 spans 14 residues. V was cut by 6 bases and J by 0 bases, with 12 bases left in between. CDR3 nucleotides: TGCGCCAGCACCCTTACAGGGATGAACACTGAAGCTTTCTTT. Protein sequence: CASTLTGMNTEAFF.

This clone came up a few times. The J gene is TRBJ1-1, the V gene TRBV2; no firm D call. V lost 7 bases to trimming and J lost 1 base, with 10 bases between them. From germline, CDR1 is SNHLY and CDR2 FYNNEI. The CDR3 runs to 13 residues. CDR3 sequence reads: CASIGQWNTEAFF. CDR3 coding DNA: TGTGCCAGCATTGGGCAGTGGAACACTGAAGCTTTCTTT.

The CDR3 is CAISPGLLAGGRTQYF. CDR3 sequence (DNA): TGTGCCATCAGTCCGGGTTTACTAGCGGGAGGACGTACGCAGTATTTT. The chain employs TRBV10-3 and TRBJ2-3; 12 nucleotides align to TRBD2. The trim removed 5 bases at V and 8 bases at J, leaving 11 bases unmatched. The CDR3 contains 16 residues. The germline V gene has CDR1 ENHRY and CDR2 SYGVKD.

This chain uses TRBV7-8 with TRBJ2-7; a possible D gene is TRBD2 (6 bases). V lost 6 bases to trimming and J lost 3 bases, with 15 bases between them. This CDR3 comprises 14 residues. CDR1 is SGHVS, CDR2 FQNEAQ, per germline. CDR3 in amino acids: CASSRNDGGYEQYF. The CDR3 coding sequence is TGTGCCAGCAGTCGAAACGACGGGGGCTACGAGCAGTACTTC.

The chain is built from TRBV5-1 and TRBJ2-1, with TRBD1 identical over 8 bases. The CDR3 runs to 15 residues. Germline assignment: CDR1 SGHRS and CDR2 YFSETQ. The V gene end was trimmed by 5 bases and the J gene end by 5 bases; junction bases not matched to a gene: 9. DNA of the CDR3: TGCGCCAGCAGACTAGGACAGGGTGGGGACAATGAGCAGTTCTTC. The encoded protein is CASRLGQGGDNEQFF.